Listed here are 23 T cell receptor beta chains from one sample, sequenced in a study of vaccination and CD4 T cells after COVID-19. Antigens for these TCRs are unknown. Treatment defined: approximately nine-day PBMC culture with coronavirus spike peptide pools or control peptides (ViraFEST assay). One should note that the unexposed donor's CD4+ T cells were collected before the COVID-19 pandemic (2011-2018). The Oncomine TCR Beta short-read assay sequenced DNA from cultured CD4+ T cells. DNA came from CD4+ T cells after culture. A single record per CDR3 protein comes from TCRdb applying MiXCR to the PCR reads. This sample has 9,500 to 12,000 distinct CDR3 sequences, with about 39% found just once. The sequencing input was CD4+ T cells from blood, cultured in vitro. The receptors here all came from a human donor in good health.

The chain recombines TRBV28 with TRBJ1-1, with D maybe TRBD1 (6 bases). The ends were cut back, 1 base at V and 4 bases at J, with 7 bases in the middle. Germline V gene sequence: CDR1 MDHEN, CDR2 SYDVKM. This CDR3 has 13 residues. CDR3 residues: CASSLLGGTEAFF. CDR3 sequence (DNA): TGTGCCAGCAGTTTATTAGGGGGCACTGAAGCTTTCTTT.

This clonotype was detected a few times. The J gene is TRBJ1-6, the V gene TRBV6-1, with 7 bases fitting TRBD1. With 6 bases clipped from V and 5 bases from J, the junction kept 7 bases outside the gene matches. CDR1 is MNHNS, CDR2 SASEGT, per germline. The CDR3 has 15 residues. The CDR3 spells CASSAWGTDNSPLHF. In DNA form, the CDR3 reads TGTGCCAGCAGCGCCTGGGGGACAGATAATTCACCCCTCCACTTT.

The chain joins TRBV7-8 to TRBJ1-1; no reliable D call. The CDR3 consists of 15 residues. Trimming pared 5 bases from V and 0 bases from J, leaving 13 bases between. Germline V CDR1 and CDR2: SGHVS, FQNEAQ. The CDR3 is CASSPPGVLNTEAFF. The CDR3 DNA reads as TGTGCCAGCAGCCCGCCCGGGGTCTTGAACACTGAAGCTTTCTTT.

The chain links TRBV10-3 to TRBJ1-5; D is ambiguous. V was pared by 2 bases and J by 4 bases, with 3 bases between. In germline, CDR1 is ENHRY, CDR2 SYGVKD. The CDR3 extends over 12 amino acids. CDR3 in amino acids: CAISEANQPQHF. In DNA, the CDR3 is TGTGCCATCAGTGAGGCAAATCAGCCCCAGCATTTT.

This clonotype was detected a few times. The DNA for the CDR3 is TGTGCCAGTAGTATAGCCAGGGAGGGTGACATTCAGTACTTC. Encoded protein: CASSIAREGDIQYF. The chain has TRBV19 and TRBJ2-4; 7 nucleotides align to TRBD2. The length of the CDR3 is 14 residues. Germline assignment: CDR1 LNHDA and CDR2 SQIVND (reference sequence). The J segment lost 8 bases and the V segment lost 1 base, leaving 5 bases of the junction unmatched.

This clonotype was found a few times. This chain joins TRBV7-2 and TRBJ2-5; D is ambiguous. V was pared by 5 bases and J by 5 bases, with 9 bases between. The CDR3 has 12 residues. Germline CDR1 is SGHTA and CDR2 is FQGNSA. The CDR3 here is CASSAGWETQYF. CDR3 in DNA: TGTGCCAGCAGCGCAGGATGGGAGACCCAGTACTTC. Using reference TRBV7-2 and TRBJ2-5 for the parts outside the CDR3, the full variable domain is GAGVSQSPSNKVTEKGKDVELRCDPISGHTALYWYRQSLGQGLEFLIYFQGNSAPDKSGLPSDRFSAERTGGSVSTLTIQRTQQEDSAVYLCASSAGWETQYFGPGTRLLVL.

This clonotype turned up a few times. V gene TRBV6-1 combines with J gene TRBJ2-7, with no clear D. Trimming shortened V by 6 bases and J by 7 bases, and 13 bases separated the two germline ends. Germline lookup yields CDR1 MNHNS and CDR2 SASEGT. There are 12 residues in the CDR3. The CDR3 loop is CASRSRSAEQYF. CDR3 nucleotides: TGTGCCAGCAGGTCCAGGTCGGCGGAGCAGTACTTC.

The chain recombines TRBV20-1 with TRBJ1-1, with D possibly being TRBD1 (5 bases). This CDR3 has 14 residues. Germline V CDR1 and CDR2: DFQATT, SNEGSKA (reference sequence). Trimming left V 6 bases short and J 7 bases short, with 21 bases between. The CDR3 reads CSARSRQTHFEAFF. CDR3 nucleotides: TGCAGTGCCCGATCGAGACAGACCCACTTTGAAGCTTTCTTT.

This clonotype has only one observation. V and J are TRBV20-1 and TRBJ2-1, with 13 bases that match TRBD2. The trim removed 4 bases at V and 1 base at J, leaving 7 bases unmatched. Germline CDR1 and CDR2: DFQATT and SNEGSKA (reference sequence). The CDR3 sequence is 17 residues long. CDR3 coding DNA: TGCAGTGCTATGGCACTAGCGGGAGGGCTGTCCTACAATGAGCAGTTCTTC. Amino acids: CSAMALAGGLSYNEQFF.

The V call is TRBV9, the J call TRBJ2-7, with D unresolved. The V end was cut by 0 bases, the J end by 1 base, with 8 bases between. Germline loops: CDR1 SGDLS, CDR2 YYNGEE. The CDR3 extends over 14 amino acids. CDR3 in DNA: TGTGCCAGCAGCGTAGGGGTAGTTTCCTACGAGCAGTACTTC. This translates into CASSVGVVSYEQYF. The full variable domain, with the rest looked up from reference TRBV9 and TRBJ2-7, is DSGVTQTPKHLITATGQRVTLRCSPRSGDLSVYWYQQSLDQGLQFLIQYYNGEERAKGNILERFSAQQFPDLHSELNLSSLELGDSALYFCASSVGVVSYEQYFGPGTRLTVT.

This chain uses TRBV9 with TRBJ2-5; D is undetermined. CDR1 and CDR2 (germline): SGDLS, YYNGEE. This CDR3 has 15 residues. The ends were cut back, 3 bases at V and 5 bases at J, with 17 bases in the middle. CDR3 loop: CASSAAPVVLETQYF. For the CDR3, the DNA is TGTGCCAGCAGCGCAGCACCTGTCGTTTTGGAGACCCAGTACTTC. Together with reference TRBV9 and TRBJ2-5, the CDR3 gives the full variable domain: DSGVTQTPKHLITATGQRVTLRCSPRSGDLSVYWYQQSLDQGLQFLIQYYNGEERAKGNILERFSAQQFPDLHSELNLSSLELGDSALYFCASSAAPVVLETQYFGPGTRLLVL.

The rearrangement joins TRBV20-1 to TRBJ2-7; D gene unclear. Trimming pared 5 bases from V and 0 bases from J, leaving 11 bases between. The CDR3 has 13 amino acids. Germline CDR1 and CDR2: DFQATT and SNEGSKA (reference sequence). The CDR3 nucleotides are TGCAGTGCTCTTAGAGGAGCCTCCTACGAGCAGTACTTC. Its protein product is CSALRGASYEQYF.

Turning to this clonotype: Being one base from a much bigger clone, this may be a read error. V gene TRBV27 combines with J gene TRBJ2-1; 8 bases are shared with TRBD2. CDR1 and CDR2 (germline): MNHEY, SMNVEV (reference sequence). The CDR3 consists of 14 residues. Germline trimming cut 3 bases from V and 8 bases from J; bases unmatched to any gene: 6. The DNA of the CDR3 is TGTGCCAGCAGTTTTGGCGGGGGGAATGATGAGCAGTTCTTC. Amino acid sequence: CASSFGGGNDEQFF.

This chain uses TRBV20-1 with TRBJ2-2; 8 bases map to TRBD1. The CDR3 sequence is 17 residues long. CDR1 is DFQATT, CDR2 SNEGSKA, per germline (reference sequence). V was clipped by 2 bases and J by 2 bases; unmatched bases: 10. DNA of the CDR3: TGCAGTGCTAGAAAAGGACCAGGACAGGGAAACACCGGGGAGCTGTTTTTT. Translation gives CSARKGPGQGNTGELFF.

The rearrangement joins TRBV25-1 to TRBJ2-1; 8 bases agree with TRBD2. Per germline, CDR1 MGHDK and CDR2 SYGVNS. V lost 6 bases and J lost 5; bases outside the gene matches: 6. The CDR3 covers 14 residues. The chain's CDR3 is CASRVSGGDNEQFF. CDR3 nucleotides: TGTGCCAGCAGGGTCAGCGGGGGCGACAATGAGCAGTTCTTC.

This rearrangement joins TRBV6-1 to TRBJ2-5, with TRBD1 matching 8 bases. Germline V CDR1 and CDR2: MNHNS, SASEGT. The junction had 7 bases not matched to a gene; V was cut back by 5 bases and J by 5 bases. The CDR3 runs to 14 residues. This CDR3 reads CASSNDRGGETQYF. The CDR3 DNA follows: TGTGCCAGCAGTAACGACAGGGGCGGTGAGACCCAGTACTTC.

V gene TRBV11-2 combines with J gene TRBJ2-7, with TRBD2 matching 9 bases. Germline V lookup: CDR1 SGHAT, CDR2 FQNNGV. The V segment lost 3 bases and the J segment 7 bases; nucleotides outside the gene matches: 7. This CDR3 contains 14 residues. The CDR3 sequence: CASSLTSGLGEQYF. DNA of the CDR3: TGTGCCAGCAGCTTGACTAGCGGCCTAGGGGAGCAGTACTTC. Full variable domain (outside the CDR3, taken from reference TRBV11-2 and TRBJ2-7): EAGVAQSPRYKIIEKRQSVAFWCNPISGHATLYWYQQILGQGPKLLIQFQNNGVVDDSQLPKDRFSAERLKGVDSTLKIQPAKLEDSAVYLCASSLTSGLGEQYFGPGTRLTVT.

This clonotype was seen a handful of times. The V gene is TRBV5-8, the J gene TRBJ2-2; TRBD1 or TRBD2 may be the D gene (5 bases each). The CDR3 has 16 residues. The V and J ends lost 3 bases and 4 bases respectively, with 16 bases between them. Germline V gene sequence: CDR1 SGHTS, CDR2 YDEGEE. DNA for the CDR3: TGTGCCAGCAGCTCCATGGGGCGGGTAGGCACCGGGGAGCTGTTTTTT. It is translated as CASSSMGRVGTGELFF.

The rearrangement uses TRBV7-2 and TRBJ2-7; TRBD2 is a possible D gene (6 bases). V gave up 5 bases and J gave up 4 bases, with 33 bases separating them. Germline CDR1 is SGHTA and CDR2 is FQGNSA. The length of the CDR3 is 20 residues. The CDR3 DNA follows: TGTGCCAGCAGCCACACCGGGGGAGGTAATACAGGCGCCTTGAGGTACGAGCAGTACTTC. Protein product: CASSHTGGGNTGALRYEQYF. Looking up the rest from reference TRBV7-2 and TRBJ2-7 gives the full variable domain: GAGVSQSPSNKVTEKGKDVELRCDPISGHTALYWYRQSLGQGLEFLIYFQGNSAPDKSGLPSDRFSAERTGGSVSTLTIQRTQQEDSAVYLCASSHTGGGNTGALRYEQYFGPGTRLTVT.

The CDR3 loop reads CASSQGQARYSNQPQHF. In nucleotides, the CDR3 is TGTGCCAGCAGCCAAGGACAGGCAAGATATAGCAATCAGCCCCAGCATTTT. The V gene is TRBV21-1, the J gene TRBJ1-5; the D segment call TRBD1 is taken from the table without a DNA check. TRBV21-1 is labeled a pseudogene. The CDR3 is 17 residues long.

The rearrangement uses TRBV19 and TRBJ1-2, with D unresolved. Germline loops: CDR1 LNHDA, CDR2 SQIVND (reference sequence). This CDR3 has 13 amino acids. Trimming shortened V by 3 bases and J by 3 bases, and 8 bases separated the two germline ends. CDR3 nucleotide sequence: TGTGCCAGTAGTATGAGCTTGGACTATGGCTACACCTTC. Translation gives CASSMSLDYGYTF.

DNA for the CDR3: TGTGCCAGCCTACGGGACAACAACTATGGCTACACCTTC. As protein: CASLRDNNYGYTF. This chain connects TRBV6-1 to TRBJ1-2; tentative D call: TRBD1 (6 bases). V was cut by 8 bases and J by 2 bases, with 12 bases left in between. Looked up from germline, CDR1 is MNHNS and CDR2 is SASEGT. This CDR3 comprises 13 residues.

The chain combines TRBV20-1 with TRBJ2-1; 10 bases line up with TRBD2. The CDR3 runs 12 residues. Germline CDR1 is DFQATT and CDR2 is SNEGSKA (reference sequence). V was pared by 6 bases and J by 4 bases, with 0 bases of the junction left unmatched. Here the CDR3 DNA reads TGCAGTGCAGCGGGAGGGTACAATGAGCAGTTCTTC. Its translation: CSAAGGYNEQFF.